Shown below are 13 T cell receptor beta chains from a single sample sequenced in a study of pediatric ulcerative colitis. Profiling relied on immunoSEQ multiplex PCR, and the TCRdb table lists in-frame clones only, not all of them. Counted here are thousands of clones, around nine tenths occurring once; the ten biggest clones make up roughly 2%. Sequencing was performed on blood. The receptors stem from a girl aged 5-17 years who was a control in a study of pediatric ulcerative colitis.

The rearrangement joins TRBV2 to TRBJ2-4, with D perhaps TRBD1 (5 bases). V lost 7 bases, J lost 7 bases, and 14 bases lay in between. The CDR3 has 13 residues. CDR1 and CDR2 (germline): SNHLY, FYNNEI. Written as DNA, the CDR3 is TGTGCCAGCATCGAAGGGTGGGGCAACATTCAGTACTTC. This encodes CASIEGWGNIQYF.

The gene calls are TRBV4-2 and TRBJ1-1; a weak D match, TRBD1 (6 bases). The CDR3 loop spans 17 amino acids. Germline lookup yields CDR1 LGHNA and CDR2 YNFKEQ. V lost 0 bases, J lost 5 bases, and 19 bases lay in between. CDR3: CASSQDLVSPRGTEAFF. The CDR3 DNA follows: TGTGCCAGCAGCCAAGATCTGGTTTCTCCGAGGGGGACTGAAGCTTTCTTT.

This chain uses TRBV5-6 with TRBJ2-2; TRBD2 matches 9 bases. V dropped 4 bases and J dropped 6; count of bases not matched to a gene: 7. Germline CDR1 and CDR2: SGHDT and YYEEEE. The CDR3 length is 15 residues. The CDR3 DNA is TGTGCCAGCAGCCCCTTAGCGGGAGTCTCCGGGGAGCTGTTTTTT. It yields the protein CASSPLAGVSGELFF.

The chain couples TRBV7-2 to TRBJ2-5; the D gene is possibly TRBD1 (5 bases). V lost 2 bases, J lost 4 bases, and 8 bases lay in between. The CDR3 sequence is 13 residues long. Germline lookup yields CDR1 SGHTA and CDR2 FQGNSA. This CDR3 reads CASSLRGGETQYF. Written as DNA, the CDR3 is TGTGCCAGCAGCTTAAGGGGTGGAGAGACCCAGTACTTC.

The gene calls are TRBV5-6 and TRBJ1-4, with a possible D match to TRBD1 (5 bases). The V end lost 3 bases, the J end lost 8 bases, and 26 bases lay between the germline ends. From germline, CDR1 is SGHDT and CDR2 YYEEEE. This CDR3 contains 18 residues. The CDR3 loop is CASSSPGTWGTGGEKLFF. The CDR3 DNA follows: TGTGCCAGCAGCTCCCCCGGGACCTGGGGGACCGGAGGCGAAAAACTGTTTTTT.

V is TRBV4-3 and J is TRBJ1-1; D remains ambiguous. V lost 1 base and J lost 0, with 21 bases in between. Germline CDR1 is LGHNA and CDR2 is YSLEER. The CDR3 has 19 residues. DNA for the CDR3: TGCGCCAGCAGCCAAGGTCCTTCCGGGGTTGACTACATGAACACTGAAGCTTTCTTT. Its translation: CASSQGPSGVDYMNTEAFF.

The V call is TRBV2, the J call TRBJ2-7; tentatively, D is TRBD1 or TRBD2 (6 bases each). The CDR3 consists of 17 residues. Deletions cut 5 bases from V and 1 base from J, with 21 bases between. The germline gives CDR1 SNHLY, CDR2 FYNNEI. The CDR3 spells CASSFPGERDISYEQYF. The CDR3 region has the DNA TGTGCCAGCAGTTTTCCGGGGGAAAGGGACATATCCTACGAGCAGTACTTC.

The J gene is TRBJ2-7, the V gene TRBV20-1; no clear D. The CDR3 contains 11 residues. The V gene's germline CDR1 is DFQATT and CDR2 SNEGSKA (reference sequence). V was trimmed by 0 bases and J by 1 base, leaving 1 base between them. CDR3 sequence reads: CSARESYEQYF. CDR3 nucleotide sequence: TGCAGTGCTAGAGAATCCTACGAGCAGTACTTC.

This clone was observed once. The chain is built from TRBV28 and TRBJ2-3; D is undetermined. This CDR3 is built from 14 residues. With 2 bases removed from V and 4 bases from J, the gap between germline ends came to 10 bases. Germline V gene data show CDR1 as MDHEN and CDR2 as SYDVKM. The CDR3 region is CASSLRDFADTQYF. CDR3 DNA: TGTGCCAGCAGTTTAAGGGATTTTGCAGATACGCAGTATTTT. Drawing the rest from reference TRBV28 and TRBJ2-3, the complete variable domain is DVKVTQSSRYLVKRTGEKVFLECVQDMDHENMFWYRQDPGLGLRLIYFSYDVKMKEKGDIPEGYSVSREKKERFSLILESASTNQTSMYLCASSLRDFADTQYFGPGTRLTVL.

Here the CDR3 DNA reads TGTGCCAGCAGCAAGTCTTCGCGGGAGCCCAAGACCCAGTACTTC. This codes for CASSKSSREPKTQYF. The gene calls are TRBV21-1 and TRBJ2-5; the listed D gene, TRBD2, was not tested against the DNA. TRBV21-1 is an annotated pseudogene. The CDR3 contains 15 residues.

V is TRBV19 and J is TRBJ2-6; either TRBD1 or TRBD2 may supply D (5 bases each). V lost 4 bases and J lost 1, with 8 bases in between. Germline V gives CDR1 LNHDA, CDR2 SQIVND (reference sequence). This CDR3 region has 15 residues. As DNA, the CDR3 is TGTGCCAGTAGTAGGGACGGATCTGGGGCCAACGTCCTGACTTTC. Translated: CASSRDGSGANVLTF.

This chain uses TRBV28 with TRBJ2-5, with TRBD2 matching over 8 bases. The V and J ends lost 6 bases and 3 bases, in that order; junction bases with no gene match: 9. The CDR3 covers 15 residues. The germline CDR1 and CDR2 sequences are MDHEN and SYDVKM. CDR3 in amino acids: CASRERERREETQYF. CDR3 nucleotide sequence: TGTGCCAGCAGGGAGCGGGAGCGACGGGAAGAGACCCAGTACTTC.

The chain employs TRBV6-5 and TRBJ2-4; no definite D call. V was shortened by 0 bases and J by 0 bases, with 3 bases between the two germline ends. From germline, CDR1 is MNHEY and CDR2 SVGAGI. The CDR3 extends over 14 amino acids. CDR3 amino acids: CASSYSLAKNIQYF. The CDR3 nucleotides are TGTGCCAGCAGTTACTCTCTAGCCAAAAACATTCAGTACTTC.